The 32 T cell receptor beta chains below were found in one sample sequenced in a study of blood T cell repertoires in COVID-19. This table comes from immunoSEQ multiplex PCR, and its TCRdb copy is limited to in-frame clones, with some not included. The sample includes hundreds of thousands of clones, around nine tenths of them seen just once. Sequencing was done on a sample of PBMCs or T cells enriched from blood (not recorded which). These TCRs come from an older woman in a cohort exposed to, infected with or recovered from COVID-19 (not recorded which).

The CDR3 region is CASSDGWGRGRQKTQYF. In DNA form, the CDR3 reads TGCGCCAGCAGTGACGGCTGGGGCAGGGGGCGCCAGAAGACCCAGTACTTC. V usage is TRBV10-2 and J usage is TRBJ2-5; 8 bases align to TRBD1. CDR3 length: 17 amino acids. The germline V gene has CDR1 WSHSY and CDR2 SAAADI. With V trimmed by 3 bases and J by 6 bases, 15 bases remained unmatched.

The chain joins TRBV14 to TRBJ2-1, with 8 bases identical to TRBD2. Germline assignment: CDR1 SGHDN and CDR2 FVKESK. The CDR3 extends over 17 amino acids. J gave up 8 bases and V 1 base, and 13 bases lay outside the gene matches. The CDR3 coding sequence is TGTGCCAGCAGCCAAGCCCCAGCGGGAGTGGGGATTTATGAGCAGTTCTTC. As protein: CASSQAPAGVGIYEQFF.

In this sample, this clone turned up once. This chain connects TRBV28 to TRBJ2-3, with D possibly matching TRBD2 (6 bases). CDR1 and CDR2 from the germline V gene are MDHEN and SYDVKM. CDR3 length equals 13 residues. The germline V and J ends were trimmed by 6 bases and 6 bases, with 13 bases remaining between them. DNA for the CDR3: TGTGCCAGCAGCCGGGACTCCTTGGATACGCAGTATTTT. The encoded protein is CASSRDSLDTQYF. Full variable domain (missing parts from reference TRBV28 and TRBJ2-3): DVKVTQSSRYLVKRTGEKVFLECVQDMDHENMFWYRQDPGLGLRLIYFSYDVKMKEKGDIPEGYSVSREKKERFSLILESASTNQTSMYLCASSRDSLDTQYFGPGTRLTVL.

V and J are TRBV2 and TRBJ2-1; D is possibly TRBD2 (6 bases). Germline V lookup: CDR1 SNHLY, CDR2 FYNNEI. V was cut by 6 bases and J by 14 bases, with 17 bases left in between. The CDR3 spans 12 residues. The CDR3 DNA follows: TGTGCCAGCAGGGGGGACTCCCCCCAGGAGTTCTTC. Amino acids: CASRGDSPQEFF.

This chain links TRBV19 with TRBJ1-5; 9 bases agree with TRBD1. The CDR3 has 13 amino acids. Germline assignment: CDR1 LNHDA and CDR2 SQIVND (reference sequence). The ends lost 1 base at V and 11 bases at J; junction bases unmatched: 3. This CDR3 reads CASSIAGDRAQHF. CDR3 DNA: TGTGCCAGTAGTATAGCGGGGGACAGGGCCCAGCATTTT.

Remarks on this clone: Sequence at one end of the junction differs from germline and may be a read error. The same CDR3 can be traced to other DNA sequences in this sample. This chain links TRBV7-7 with TRBJ2-2; 8 nucleotides agree with TRBD1. Germline CDR1 reads SSHAT; CDR2 reads FNYEAQ (reference sequence). The CDR3 runs to 14 residues. CDR3 in DNA: TGTGCTAGCAGCTTAGGGACAGGCACCGGGGAGCTGTTTTTT. This translates into CASSLGTGTGELFF.

Written as DNA, the CDR3 is TGTGCCAGCAGTGAACAGGGGGGCTATGGCTACACCTTC. Its translation: CASSEQGGYGYTF. The chain combines TRBV28 with TRBJ1-2; 8 bases are a match to TRBD1. After removal of 5 bases from V and 4 bases from J, the junction contained 3 bases not matched to a gene. Germline loops: CDR1 MDHEN, CDR2 SYDVKM. This CDR3 is built from 13 residues.

The chain couples TRBV5-1 to TRBJ2-1, with D unclear. The CDR3 loop spans 14 amino acids. Germline V CDR1 and CDR2: SGHRS, YFSETQ. V was pared by 2 bases and J by 4 bases, with 10 bases between. The CDR3 sequence is CASSFLDGYNEQFF. In DNA form, the CDR3 reads TGCGCCAGCAGCTTCCTAGACGGGTACAATGAGCAGTTCTTC. The full variable domain, its missing parts supplied by reference TRBV5-1 and TRBJ2-1, is KAGVTQTPRYLIKTRGQQVTLSCSPISGHRSVSWYQQTPGQGLQFLFEYFSETQRNKGNFPGRFSGRQFSNSRSEMNVSTLELGDSALYLCASSFLDGYNEQFFGPGTRLTVL.

The J gene is TRBJ1-1, the V gene TRBV25-1; D might be TRBD1 (5 bases). The V end lost 2 bases, the J end lost 1 base, and 8 bases lay between the germline ends. The length of the CDR3 is 14 residues. Germline V CDR1 and CDR2: MGHDK, SYGVNS. The CDR3 loop reads CASSENRRNTEAFF. The DNA of the CDR3 is TGTGCCAGCAGTGAAAACAGGAGGAACACTGAAGCTTTCTTT.

The genes are TRBV5-4 and TRBJ2-7, with 9 bases matching TRBD2. Germline CDR1 reads SGHNT; CDR2 reads YYREEE (reference sequence). With V trimmed by 5 bases and J by 2 bases, 5 bases remained unmatched. This CDR3 contains 14 residues. The CDR3 loop is CASRRGLATYEQYF. CDR3 coding DNA: TGTGCCAGCAGGAGAGGACTAGCGACCTACGAGCAGTACTTC. The complete variable domain, with remaining parts taken from reference TRBV5-4 and TRBJ2-7, reads ETGVTQSPTHLIKTRGQQVTLRCSSQSGHNTVSWYQQALGQGPQFIFQYYREEENGRGNFPPRFSGLQFPNYSSELNVNALELDDSALYLCASRRGLATYEQYFGPGTRLTVT.

The chain employs TRBV19 and TRBJ2-3, with 11 bases that match TRBD2. The CDR3 is 14 amino acids. J gave up 2 bases and V 9 bases, and 4 bases lay outside the gene matches. Germline lookup yields CDR1 LNHDA and CDR2 SQIVND (reference sequence). The DNA for the CDR3 is TGTGCCAGCAAACTAGCGGGAGACACAGATACGCAGTATTTT. It specifies CASKLAGDTDTQYF.

The V gene is TRBV7-9, the J gene TRBJ2-7, with no clear D. CDR1 is SEHNR, CDR2 FQNEAQ, per germline (reference sequence). Trimming stripped 4 bases from V and 1 base from J, with 11 bases between. The CDR3 consists of 14 residues. The CDR3, as DNA: TGTGCCAGCAGCTCAGGTGTGGCGTCCTACGAGCAGTACTTC. This translates into CASSSGVASYEQYF. The whole variable domain, filled in from reference TRBV7-9 and TRBJ2-7, reads DTGVSQNPRHKITKRGQNVTFRCDPISEHNRLYWYRQTLGQGPEFLTYFQNEAQLEKSRLLSDRFSAERPKGSFSTLEIQRTEQGDSAMYLCASSSGVASYEQYFGPGTRLTVT.

J is TRBJ2-3 and V is TRBV29-1; a weak D match, TRBD1 (6 bases). CDR1 and CDR2 from the germline V gene are SQVTM and ANQGSEA. Deletions cut 7 bases from V and 0 bases from J, with 11 bases between. The CDR3 consists of 13 residues. CDR3 residues: CSADRYSTDTQYF. The CDR3 nucleotides are TGCAGCGCAGACAGGTACAGCACAGATACGCAGTATTTT.

The sample holds a few counts of this clone. The genes are TRBV7-2 and TRBJ2-1; 7 nucleotides line up with TRBD1. Germline-derived CDR1 and CDR2 are SGHTA and FQGNSA. J lost 3 bases, V lost 3 bases, and 5 bases had no gene match. This CDR3 comprises 15 residues. The CDR3 DNA reads as TGTGCCAGCAGCTTGACGGGACAGATCTACAATGAGCAGTTCTTC. Protein product: CASSLTGQIYNEQFF. Complete variable domain (other parts from reference TRBV7-2 and TRBJ2-1): GAGVSQSPSNKVTEKGKDVELRCDPISGHTALYWYRQSLGQGLEFLIYFQGNSAPDKSGLPSDRFSAERTGGSVSTLTIQRTQQEDSAVYLCASSLTGQIYNEQFFGPGTRLTVL.

The J gene is TRBJ2-3, the V gene TRBV2; 11 nucleotides agree with TRBD2. V was clipped by 4 bases and J by 5 bases; unmatched bases: 2. The CDR3 sequence is 14 residues long. CDR1 and CDR2 from the germline V gene are SNHLY and FYNNEI. CDR3 protein: CASSVTSGGDTQYF. The CDR3 DNA reads TGTGCCAGCAGTGTAACTAGCGGGGGAGATACGCAGTATTTT.

J is TRBJ1-2 and V is TRBV30; D ambiguous. The length of the CDR3 is 12 residues. CDR1 GTSNPN and CDR2 SVGIG come from the germline V gene (reference sequence). The V and J ends lost 0 bases and 4 bases respectively, with 6 bases between them. The CDR3 DNA follows: TGTGCCTGGAGTGTTCTCAGCTATGGCTACACCTTC. Translated, it gives CAWSVLSYGYTF. The complete variable domain, with remaining parts taken from reference TRBV30 and TRBJ1-2, reads SQTIHQWPATLVQPVGSPLSLECTVEGTSNPNLYWYRQAAGRGLQLLFYSVGIGQISSEVPQNLSASRPQDRQFILSSKKLLLSDSGFYLCAWSVLSYGYTFGSGTRLTVV.

The gene calls are TRBV18 and TRBJ1-2; D is undetermined. The CDR3 is made up of 14 amino acids. Germline CDR1 KGHSH, CDR2 LQKENI. Trimming removed 3 bases from V and 4 bases from J, with 12 bases in between. The CDR3 spells CASSPGLGVYGYTF. CDR3 nucleotide sequence: TGTGCCAGCTCACCTGGTCTGGGAGTCTATGGCTACACCTTC.

The CDR3: CASSYRREATNEKLFF. The CDR3 DNA sequence: TGTGCCAGCAGTTACCGCCGGGAAGCAACTAATGAAAAACTGTTTTTT. The chain has TRBV6-5 and TRBJ1-4; no reliable D call. Germline V gene sequence: CDR1 MNHEY, CDR2 SVGAGI. Trimming took 2 bases from V and 0 from J, leaving 10 bases between them. The CDR3 spans 16 residues.

The chain couples TRBV2 to TRBJ1-3; D is possibly TRBD1 (6 bases). CDR3 length: 14 residues. CDR1 SNHLY and CDR2 FYNNEI come from the germline V gene. The V end lost 6 bases, the J end lost 7 bases, and 16 bases lay between the germline ends. CDR3 sequence (DNA): TGTGCCAGCAGAGAACAGGGAATAAGCAACACCATATATTTT. It translates to CASREQGISNTIYF.

This sequence joins TRBV1 and TRBJ2-7; the table gives TRBD2 as D, unverified against the DNA. TRBV1 represents a pseudogene. This CDR3 has 19 residues. The CDR3: CTSSQDKTFRLVPLYEQYF. The CDR3 DNA follows: TGCACCAGCAGCCAAGATAAGACTTTCCGGTTGGTCCCCCTCTACGAGCAGTACTTC.

The rearrangement uses TRBV28 and TRBJ1-2; 8 nucleotides line up with TRBD1. The CDR3 length is 14 residues. Trimming took 3 bases from V and 8 from J; bases not matched to a gene: 8. Germline lookup yields CDR1 MDHEN and CDR2 SYDVKM. The CDR3 sequence: CASSLGGRGLGYTF. CDR3 DNA: TGTGCCAGCAGTTTGGGGGGCAGGGGGCTAGGCTACACCTTC.

The rearrangement joins TRBV4-1 to TRBJ1-1, with TRBD1 as a possible D gene (5 bases). Germline V gene lookup returns CDR1 MGHRA and CDR2 YSYEKL. The CDR3 has 17 amino acids. With 0 bases removed from V and 1 base from J, the gap between germline ends came to 15 bases. CDR3 loop: CASSQDWGGFWNTEAFF. As DNA, the CDR3 is TGCGCCAGCAGCCAAGATTGGGGCGGCTTTTGGAACACTGAAGCTTTCTTT.

This clone was picked up one time. The chain recombines TRBV11-1 with TRBJ1-1; 8 positions match TRBD1. V was pared by 6 bases and J by 4 bases, with 7 bases of the junction left unmatched. The CDR3 spans 14 residues. Germline loops: CDR1 SGHAT, CDR2 FQDESV (reference sequence). CDR3 sequence: CASRSPGGGTEAFF. CDR3 nucleotides: TGTGCCAGCAGAAGCCCAGGGGGCGGCACTGAAGCTTTCTTT. Full variable domain (remainder filled in from reference TRBV11-1 and TRBJ1-1): EAEVAQSPRYKITEKSQAVAFWCDPISGHATLYWYRQILGQGPELLVQFQDESVVDDSQLPKDRFSAERLKGVDSTLKIQPAELGDSAMYLCASRSPGGGTEAFFGQGTRLTVV.

This chain links TRBV5-4 with TRBJ2-5; D is possibly TRBD1 (5 bases). The V gene lost 3 bases and the J gene lost 5 bases, with 11 bases spanning the gap. The CDR3 has 13 amino acids. The V gene's germline CDR1 is SGHNT and CDR2 YYREEE (reference sequence). The CDR3 DNA is TGTGCCAGCAGCTCGGACACAAAGGAGACCCAGTACTTC. It encodes CASSSDTKETQYF.

The chain joins TRBV11-1 to TRBJ2-7; 9 bases map to TRBD1. Germline CDR1 SGHAT, CDR2 FQDESV (reference sequence). The CDR3 consists of 14 residues. V gave up 4 bases and J gave up 4 bases; unmatched junction bases: 5. The DNA for the CDR3 is TGTGCCAGCAGCTCGAGACAGGGGGAGTACGAGCAGTACTTC. Its translation: CASSSRQGEYEQYF.

This chain uses TRBV2 with TRBJ2-7; TRBD1 matches 7 bases. V dropped 8 bases and J dropped 1; count of bases not matched to a gene: 5. The V gene's germline CDR1 is SNHLY and CDR2 FYNNEI. The CDR3 length is 13 residues. The CDR3 region is CASRPRGSYEQYF. CDR3 bases: TGTGCCAGCCGCCCCAGGGGGTCCTACGAGCAGTACTTC.

The rearrangement joins TRBV11-3 to TRBJ1-4; TRBD1 is a possible D gene (5 bases). V was shortened by 1 base and J by 3 bases, with 24 bases between the two germline ends. CDR3 length: 20 residues. Germline CDR1 SGHNT, CDR2 YENEEA. CDR3 sequence: CASSLVIGAYLWAANEKLFF. CDR3 sequence (DNA): TGTGCCAGCAGCTTAGTTATAGGGGCCTATCTGTGGGCAGCTAATGAAAAACTGTTTTTT.

The V and J genes are TRBV11-2 and TRBJ2-3; weak D call: TRBD2 (7 bases). The CDR3 contains 15 residues. V was shortened by 3 bases and J by 4 bases, with 14 bases between the two germline ends. CDR1 SGHAT and CDR2 FQNNGV come from the germline V gene. CDR3 in DNA: TGTGCCAGCAGCTTGGGGGGGGCCCCCGCAGATACGCAGTATTTT. It encodes CASSLGGAPADTQYF.

The rearrangement links TRBV19 to TRBJ2-5, with D unclear. The CDR3 extends over 14 amino acids. Between the trimmed V and J ends, which lost 6 bases and 2 bases, there was a span of 13 bases. Germline V CDR1 and CDR2: LNHDA, SQIVND (reference sequence). The chain's CDR3 is CASSPRSRQETQYF. DNA of the CDR3: TGTGCCAGTAGCCCTCGATCGAGGCAAGAGACCCAGTACTTC.

The gene calls are TRBV24-1 and TRBJ2-2, with D perhaps matching TRBD2 (6 bases). V was shortened by 3 bases and J by 6 bases, with 13 bases between the two germline ends. CDR3 length: 15 residues. CDR1 and CDR2 (germline): KGHDR, SFDVKD. The CDR3 nucleotides are TGTGCCACCAGTGATCCGCGCGGGGCGGCCGGGGAGCTGTTTTTT. Translating gives CATSDPRGAAGELFF.

The rearrangement joins TRBV27 to TRBJ1-4; 7 positions match TRBD1. CDR1 is MNHEY, CDR2 SMNVEV, per germline (reference sequence). This CDR3 is built from 12 residues. The V and J ends lost 4 bases and 10 bases, in that order; junction bases with no gene match: 3. CDR3 sequence (DNA): TGTGCCAGCAGTTCCCCAGGGGGAAAACTGTTTTTT. Translating it yields CASSSPGGKLFF.

V usage is TRBV25-1 and J usage is TRBJ2-2, with unresolved D. Between the trimmed V and J ends, which lost 3 bases and 4 bases, there was a span of 15 bases. The CDR3 sequence is 16 residues long. Germline V gene sequence: CDR1 MGHDK, CDR2 SYGVNS. Here the CDR3 reads CASSDINSLGTGELFF. The CDR3, as DNA: TGTGCCAGCAGTGATATAAACAGTTTAGGCACCGGGGAGCTGTTTTTT.